These 2 T cell receptor beta chains share one sample of origin, sequenced in a study of T cells in tuberculosis. Here immunoSEQ multiplex PCR was the method, and the copy in TCRdb shows in-frame clones only, minus some. Among about 35,000 clones listed, less than 95% were seen once. Input material: PBMCs. These receptors all come from a donor aged 10-29 years with latent tuberculosis or without tuberculosis infection. Some clones in this sample may be carry-over from other donors' samples.

The J gene is TRBJ2-1, the V gene TRBV9, with 8 positions matching TRBD2. V shed 4 bases and J 2 bases; nucleotides not matched to a gene: 5. The CDR3 contains 15 residues. CDR1 and CDR2 from the germline V gene are SGDLS and YYNGEE. The CDR3 loop is CASSKTSGPYNEQFF. The CDR3 coding sequence is TGTGCCAGCAGCAAAACTAGCGGCCCCTACAATGAGCAGTTCTTC.

The chain is built from TRBV11-2 and TRBJ2-7, with D possibly TRBD2 on 6 matching bases. V lost 0 bases and J 9 bases, leaving 21 bases between the germline ends. Germline CDR1 and CDR2: SGHAT and FQNNGV. CDR3 length: 16 amino acids. The CDR3 DNA reads TGTGCCAGCAGCTTAGACCCCCATTGGGGCGGGGTGGGGCAGTACTTC. Its translation: CASSLDPHWGGVGQYF.